This T cell receptor beta chain was observed in a study of cytomegalovirus exposure and HLA in healthy donors. Germline values: CDR1 MNHEY, CDR2 SMNVEV (reference sequence). The CDR3 totals 13 residues. After removal of 5 bases from V and 8 bases from J, the junction contained 7 bases not matched to a gene. Study outcomes and limitations: In an earlier analysis, productive rearrangement rates for most beta V segments clustered near 87% or 30%.

Details on this clone: Its antigen is still unknown.

The PCR was carried out with 60 Vbeta primers and 13 Jbeta primers. Repertoires were generated with immunoSEQ multiplex PCR, while TCRdb's copy carries only in-frame clones and drops some. Of more than 80,000 clones in the sample, about 75% were seen once. The genes are TRBV27 and TRBJ1-1; 8 bases are a match to TRBD1. This clonotype was obtained from a man aged 40-50 years in good health and CMV-seronegative. Sequenced material: PBMCs. CDR3 in amino acids: CASSPQGQEEAFF. The CDR3, as DNA: TGTGCCAGCAGTCCCCAGGGACAGGAGGAAGCTTTCTTT.